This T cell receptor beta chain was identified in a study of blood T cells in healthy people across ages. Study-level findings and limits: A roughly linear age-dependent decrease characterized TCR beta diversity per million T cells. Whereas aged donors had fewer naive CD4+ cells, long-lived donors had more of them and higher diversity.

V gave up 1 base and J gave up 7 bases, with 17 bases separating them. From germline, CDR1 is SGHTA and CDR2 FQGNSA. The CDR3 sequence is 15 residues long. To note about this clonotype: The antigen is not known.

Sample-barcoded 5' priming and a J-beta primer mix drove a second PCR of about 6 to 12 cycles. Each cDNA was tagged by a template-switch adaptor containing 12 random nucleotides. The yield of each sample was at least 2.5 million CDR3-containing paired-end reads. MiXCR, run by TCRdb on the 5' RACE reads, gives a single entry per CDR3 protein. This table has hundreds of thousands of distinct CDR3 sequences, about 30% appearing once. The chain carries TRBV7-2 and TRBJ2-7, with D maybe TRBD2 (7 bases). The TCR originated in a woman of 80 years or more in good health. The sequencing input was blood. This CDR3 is CASSLGPPGGYEQYF. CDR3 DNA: TGTGCCAGCAGCTTAGGGCCCCCGGGGGGCTATGAGCAGTACTTC.